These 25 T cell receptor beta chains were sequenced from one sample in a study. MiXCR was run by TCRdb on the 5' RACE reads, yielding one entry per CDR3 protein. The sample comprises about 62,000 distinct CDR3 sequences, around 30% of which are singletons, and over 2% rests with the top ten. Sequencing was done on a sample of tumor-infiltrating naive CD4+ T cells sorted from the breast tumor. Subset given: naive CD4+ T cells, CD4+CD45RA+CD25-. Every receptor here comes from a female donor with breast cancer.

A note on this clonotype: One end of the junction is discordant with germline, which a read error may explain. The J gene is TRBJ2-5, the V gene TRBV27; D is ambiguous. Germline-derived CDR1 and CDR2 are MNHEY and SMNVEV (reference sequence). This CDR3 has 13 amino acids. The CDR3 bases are TGTGCCAGCAGGGCCAATGGCCAAGAGAACCAGTACTTC. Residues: CASRANGQENQYF.

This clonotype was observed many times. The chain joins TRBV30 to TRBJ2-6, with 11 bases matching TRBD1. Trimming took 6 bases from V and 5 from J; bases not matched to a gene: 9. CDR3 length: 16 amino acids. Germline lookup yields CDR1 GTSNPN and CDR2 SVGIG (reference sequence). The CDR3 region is CACGQGATPWANVLTF. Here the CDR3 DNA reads TGTGCCTGTGGACAGGGGGCCACCCCCTGGGCCAACGTCCTGACTTTC.

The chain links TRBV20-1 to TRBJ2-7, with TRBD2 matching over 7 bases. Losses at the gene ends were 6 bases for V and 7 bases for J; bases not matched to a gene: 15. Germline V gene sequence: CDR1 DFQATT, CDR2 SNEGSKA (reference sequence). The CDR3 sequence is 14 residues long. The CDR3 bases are TGCAGTGCCCAGACGTGGGAGGGTCTGAAAGAGCAGTACTTC. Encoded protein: CSAQTWEGLKEQYF.

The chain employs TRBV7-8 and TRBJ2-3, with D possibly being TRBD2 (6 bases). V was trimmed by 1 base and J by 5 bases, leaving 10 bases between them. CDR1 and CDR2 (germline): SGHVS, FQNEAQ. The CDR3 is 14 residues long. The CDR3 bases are TGTGCCAGCAGCTTAGAGCGGGTAGAAGATACGCAGTATTTT. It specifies CASSLERVEDTQYF.

The CDR3 loop reads CASSGIRGAGSPLHF. The CDR3 bases are TGTGCCAGCAGTGGGATTCGGGGGGCAGGTTCACCCCTCCACTTT. The V gene is TRBV2, the J gene TRBJ1-6; maybe TRBD1 (6 bases). Germline V gene sequence: CDR1 SNHLY, CDR2 FYNNEI. The CDR3 is 15 residues long. Trimming shortened V by 4 bases and J by 9 bases, and 16 bases separated the two germline ends.

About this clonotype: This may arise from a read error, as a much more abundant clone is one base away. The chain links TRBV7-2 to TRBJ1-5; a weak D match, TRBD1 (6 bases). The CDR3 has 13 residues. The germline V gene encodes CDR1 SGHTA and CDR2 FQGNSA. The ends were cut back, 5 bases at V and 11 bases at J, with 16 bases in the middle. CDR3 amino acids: CASSPGGASSQHF. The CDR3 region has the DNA TGTGCCAGCAGCCCCGGGGGGGCCTCGTCCCAGCATTTT.

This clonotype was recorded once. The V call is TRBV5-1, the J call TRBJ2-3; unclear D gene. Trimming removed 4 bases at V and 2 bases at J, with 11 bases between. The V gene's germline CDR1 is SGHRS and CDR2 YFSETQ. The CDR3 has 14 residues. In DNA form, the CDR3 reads TGCGCCAGCAGCAGTTCACTCGCCACAGATACGCAGTATTTT. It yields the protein CASSSSLATDTQYF.

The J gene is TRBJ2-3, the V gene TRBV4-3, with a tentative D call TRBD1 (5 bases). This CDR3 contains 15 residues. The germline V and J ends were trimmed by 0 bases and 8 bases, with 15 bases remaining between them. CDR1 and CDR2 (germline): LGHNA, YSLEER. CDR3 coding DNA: TGCGCCAGCAGCCAAGACCGGCCGGATAGGGGTACGCAGTATTTT. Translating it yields CASSQDRPDRGTQYF.

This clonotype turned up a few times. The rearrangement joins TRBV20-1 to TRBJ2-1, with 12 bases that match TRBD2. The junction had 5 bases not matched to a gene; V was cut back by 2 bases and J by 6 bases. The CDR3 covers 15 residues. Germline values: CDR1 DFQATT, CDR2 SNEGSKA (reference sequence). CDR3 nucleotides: TGCAGTGCTAGAACTAGCGGGGGGTTATTCAATGAGCAGTTCTTC. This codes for CSARTSGGLFNEQFF.

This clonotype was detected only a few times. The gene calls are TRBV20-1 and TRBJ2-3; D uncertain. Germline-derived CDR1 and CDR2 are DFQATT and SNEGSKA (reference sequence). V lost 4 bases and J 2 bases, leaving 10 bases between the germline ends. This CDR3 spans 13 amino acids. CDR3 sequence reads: CSATKQNTDTQYF. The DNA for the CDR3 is TGCAGTGCTACTAAACAGAACACAGATACGCAGTATTTT.

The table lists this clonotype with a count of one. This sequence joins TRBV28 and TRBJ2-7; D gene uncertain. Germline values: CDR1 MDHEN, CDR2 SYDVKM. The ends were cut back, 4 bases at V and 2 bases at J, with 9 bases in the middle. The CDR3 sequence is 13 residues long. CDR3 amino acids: CASSYRNTYEQYF. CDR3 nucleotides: TGTGCCAGCAGTTACAGAAATACCTACGAGCAGTACTTC.

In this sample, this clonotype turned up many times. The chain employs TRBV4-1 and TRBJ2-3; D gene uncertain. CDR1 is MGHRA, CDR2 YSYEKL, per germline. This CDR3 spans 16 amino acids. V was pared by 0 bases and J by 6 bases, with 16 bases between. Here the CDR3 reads CASSQDLQNLQDTQYF. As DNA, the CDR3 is TGCGCCAGCAGCCAAGATCTTCAGAACCTGCAGGATACGCAGTATTTT.

CDR3 region: CSALTRQGNYGYTF. In DNA form, the CDR3 reads TGCAGTGCGCTAACCCGACAGGGAAACTATGGCTACACCTTC. The chain carries TRBV20-1 and TRBJ1-2; the match to TRBD1 covers 7 bases. The CDR3 covers 14 residues. Germline V CDR1 and CDR2: DFQATT, SNEGSKA (reference sequence). Trimming cost V 6 bases and J 2 bases; bases outside gene matches: 9.

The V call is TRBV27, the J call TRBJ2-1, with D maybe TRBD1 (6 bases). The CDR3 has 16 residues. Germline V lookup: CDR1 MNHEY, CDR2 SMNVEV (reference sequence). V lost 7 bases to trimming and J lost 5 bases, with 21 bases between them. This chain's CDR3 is CASTVTGNYLNNEQFF. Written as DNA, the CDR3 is TGTGCCAGCACCGTAACAGGGAATTACCTAAACAATGAGCAGTTCTTC.

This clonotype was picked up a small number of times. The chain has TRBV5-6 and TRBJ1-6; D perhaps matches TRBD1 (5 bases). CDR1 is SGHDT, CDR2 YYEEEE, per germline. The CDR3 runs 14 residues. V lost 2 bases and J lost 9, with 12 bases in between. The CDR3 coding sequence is TGTGCCAGCAGCTTAGAGGGCACAGGTTCACCCCTCCACTTT. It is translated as CASSLEGTGSPLHF. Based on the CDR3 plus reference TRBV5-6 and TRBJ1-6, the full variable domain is DAGVTQSPTHLIKTRGQQVTLRCSPKSGHDTVSWYQQALGQGPQFIFQYYEEEERQRGNFPDRFSGHQFPNYSSELNVNALLLGDSALYLCASSLEGTGSPLHFGNGTRLTVT.

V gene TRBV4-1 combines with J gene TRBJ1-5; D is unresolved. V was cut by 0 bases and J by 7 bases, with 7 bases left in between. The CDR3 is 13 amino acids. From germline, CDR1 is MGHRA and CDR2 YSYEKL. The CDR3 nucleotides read TGCGCCAGCAGCCAAGAGAGAGTCCAGCCCCAGCATTTT. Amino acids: CASSQERVQPQHF.

The chain's CDR3 is CASSSGQTDTQYF. The CDR3 DNA sequence: TGCGCCAGCAGCTCGGGACAGACAGATACGCAGTATTTT. This chain connects TRBV5-1 to TRBJ2-3; 7 bases fit TRBD1. This CDR3 contains 13 residues. V was pared by 3 bases and J by 3 bases, with 1 base of the junction left unmatched. Germline values: CDR1 SGHRS, CDR2 YFSETQ.

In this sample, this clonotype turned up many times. CDR3 DNA: TGTGCCAGCAGCCCGCGACAGGGGACAGGCGATTCACCCCTCCACTTT. Translating gives CASSPRQGTGDSPLHF. The chain has TRBV7-9 and TRBJ1-6, with 8 nucleotides matching TRBD1. The germline gives CDR1 SEHNR, CDR2 FQNEAQ (reference sequence). The ends lost 5 bases at V and 8 bases at J; junction bases unmatched: 11. The CDR3 totals 16 residues.

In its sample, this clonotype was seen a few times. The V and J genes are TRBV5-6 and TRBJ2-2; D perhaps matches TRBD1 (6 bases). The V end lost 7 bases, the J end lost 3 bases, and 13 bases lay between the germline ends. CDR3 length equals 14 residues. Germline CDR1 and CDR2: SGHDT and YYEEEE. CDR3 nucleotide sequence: TGTGCCAGCGGCCGACAGGACTACACCGGGGAGCTGTTTTTT. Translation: CASGRQDYTGELFF.

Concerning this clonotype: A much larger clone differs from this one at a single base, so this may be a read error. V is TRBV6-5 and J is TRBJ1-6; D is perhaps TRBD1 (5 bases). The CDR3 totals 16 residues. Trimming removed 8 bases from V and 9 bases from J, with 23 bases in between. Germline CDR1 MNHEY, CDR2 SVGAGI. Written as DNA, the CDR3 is TGTGCCAGCGGCAGGGTCCGGGTTTCTCCATTTTCACCCCTCCACTTT. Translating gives CASGRVRVSPFSPLHF.

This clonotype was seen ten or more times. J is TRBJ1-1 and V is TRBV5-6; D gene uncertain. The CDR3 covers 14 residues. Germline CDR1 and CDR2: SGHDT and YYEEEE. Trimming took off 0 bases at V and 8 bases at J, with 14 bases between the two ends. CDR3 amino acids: CASSLGRSFREAFF. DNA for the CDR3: TGTGCCAGCAGCTTGGGTCGCTCCTTCCGGGAAGCTTTCTTT.

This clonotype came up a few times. The CDR3 DNA reads TGCAGTGCTACCGACAGGGGCGCGAACACTGAAGCTTTCTTT. Protein: CSATDRGANTEAFF. The chain joins TRBV20-1 to TRBJ1-1, with TRBD1 matching over 8 bases. In germline, CDR1 is DFQATT, CDR2 SNEGSKA (reference sequence). This CDR3 is 14 amino acids long. V lost 4 bases and J lost 1; bases outside the gene matches: 5.

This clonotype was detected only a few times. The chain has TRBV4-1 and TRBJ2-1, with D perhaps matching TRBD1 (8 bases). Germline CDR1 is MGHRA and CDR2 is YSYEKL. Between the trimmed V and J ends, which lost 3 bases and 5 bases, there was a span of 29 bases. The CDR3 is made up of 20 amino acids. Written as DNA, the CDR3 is TGCGCCAGCAGCCAGGGGGGGTTTTATCAGGGGGCGACTAAAAACAATGAGCAGTTCTTC. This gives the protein CASSQGGFYQGATKNNEQFF.

CDR3 in DNA: TGCGCCAGCACCAAGACTAGCGGGGGGTTAAATGAGCAGTTCTTC. It yields the protein CASTKTSGGLNEQFF. The chain carries TRBV5-1 and TRBJ2-1; 13 bases agree with TRBD2. CDR1 and CDR2 (germline): SGHRS, YFSETQ. Unmatched junction bases numbered 7, after V lost 6 bases and J lost 7 bases. The CDR3 runs to 15 residues.

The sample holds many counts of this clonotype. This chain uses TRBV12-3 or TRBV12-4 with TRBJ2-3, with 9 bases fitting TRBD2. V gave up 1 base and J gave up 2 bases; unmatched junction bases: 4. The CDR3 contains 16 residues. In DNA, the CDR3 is TGTGCCAGCAGTTTAGGCCTAGCGGGATACACAGATACGCAGTATTTT. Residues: CASSLGLAGYTDTQYF.